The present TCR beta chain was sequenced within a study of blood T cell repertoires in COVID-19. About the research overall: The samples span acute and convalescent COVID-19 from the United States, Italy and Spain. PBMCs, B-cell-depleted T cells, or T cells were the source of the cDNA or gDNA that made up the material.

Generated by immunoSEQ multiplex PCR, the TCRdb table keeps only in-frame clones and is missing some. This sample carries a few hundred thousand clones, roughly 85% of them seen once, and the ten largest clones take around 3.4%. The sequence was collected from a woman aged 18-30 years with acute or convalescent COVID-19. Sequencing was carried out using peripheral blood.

CDR3 in amino acids: CASSPTGSSYGYTF. CDR3 bases: TGTGCCAGCAGCCCAACCGGGAGTAGCTATGGCTACACCTTC. The rearrangement links TRBV28 to TRBJ1-2; no reliable D call. The CDR3 has 14 amino acids. Germline V gives CDR1 MDHEN, CDR2 SYDVKM. Between the trimmed V and J ends, which lost 6 bases and 4 bases, there was a span of 15 bases.